This T cell receptor (beta chain) was recorded in a study of blood T cell repertoires in COVID-19. Study as a whole: COVID-19 samples collected from the United States, Italy and Spain covered acute and convalescent phases.

Original data processing: For nucleated cells, counts were estimated from reference gene primer amplification. The table came from immunoSEQ multiplex PCR; TCRdb's copy has only in-frame clones and leaves some out. V and J calls and clone size follow that table, whereas D and trimming were derived from the DNA. The data contain over 250,000 clones, about 80% of them singletons. The J segment lost 4 bases and the V segment lost 3 bases, leaving 3 bases of the junction unmatched. Per germline, CDR1 LGHDT and CDR2 YNNKEL (reference sequence). The CDR3 is 14 residues long. Individuals drawn from under 30 US areas were roughly 18 to 89 years old. Assignment of participants to cohorts was predicated upon participant-reported clinical history. Details on this clone: This same CDR3 is encoded by further DNA sequences in the sample.

This TCR was sampled from a young man with acute COVID-19. Material for sequencing was PBMCs or T cells enriched from blood (not recorded which). The chain carries TRBV3-1 (or the pseudogene TRBV3-2) and TRBJ2-7; 10 bases fit TRBD2. CDR3 bases: TGTGCCAGCAGCCACAGCGGGAGGGCATACGAGCAGTACGTC. Protein: CASSHSGRAYEQYV.